What follows are 29 T cell receptor beta chains derived from one specimen sequenced in a study of blood T cell repertoires in COVID-19. Data came from immunoSEQ multiplex PCR; TCRdb stores just in-frame clones and leaves some out. Here the sample spans around 230,000 clones, over 70% being singletons. The sequencing sample was made of peripheral blood. Receptors were obtained from a woman older than 75 with acute or convalescent COVID-19.

V is TRBV7-9 and J is TRBJ2-5; 8 bases fit TRBD1. CDR1 SEHNR and CDR2 FQNEAQ come from the germline V gene (reference sequence). This CDR3 has 15 residues. V dropped 5 bases and J dropped 5; count of bases not matched to a gene: 10. CDR3 loop: CASSPRTGRKETQYF. Written as DNA, the CDR3 is TGTGCCAGCAGCCCCCGGACAGGGAGGAAGGAGACCCAGTACTTC. The whole variable domain, filled in from reference TRBV7-9 and TRBJ2-5, reads DTGVSQNPRHKITKRGQNVTFRCDPISEHNRLYWYRQTLGQGPEFLTYFQNEAQLEKSRLLSDRFSAERPKGSFSTLEIQRTEQGDSAMYLCASSPRTGRKETQYFGPGTRLLVL.

J is TRBJ1-4 and V is TRBV10-2; no reliable D call. Per germline, CDR1 WSHSY and CDR2 SAAADI. V lost 10 bases and J 0 bases, leaving 9 bases between the germline ends. This CDR3 region has 13 residues. The CDR3 protein is CATSDSTNEKLFF. CDR3 coding DNA: TGCGCCACCTCAGATTCAACTAATGAAAAACTGTTTTTT.

The chain employs TRBV7-9 and TRBJ1-2, with TRBD1 matching 8 bases. Unmatched junction bases numbered 5, after V lost 6 bases and J lost 2 bases. The CDR3 covers 14 residues. Germline-derived CDR1 and CDR2 are SEHNR and FQNEAQ (reference sequence). The CDR3 region is CASSGGQANYGYTF. The CDR3 DNA reads TGTGCCAGCAGTGGGGGACAGGCCAACTATGGCTACACCTTC.

The rearrangement uses TRBV19 and TRBJ1-1; D unclear. Deletions cut 4 bases from V and 3 bases from J, with 12 bases between. The CDR3 totals 14 residues. Germline V lookup: CDR1 LNHDA, CDR2 SQIVND (reference sequence). The DNA of the CDR3 is TGTGCCAGTAGTACCGCCGGCGGGTACACTGAAGCTTTCTTT. It codes for CASSTAGGYTEAFF.

This clone was counted between two and nine times. The chain employs TRBV19 and TRBJ1-2; 7 bases map to TRBD1. The CDR3 extends over 15 amino acids. Germline V gene sequence: CDR1 LNHDA, CDR2 SQIVND (reference sequence). Germline trimming cut 1 base from V and 2 bases from J; bases unmatched to any gene: 4. The CDR3 sequence is CASSIAGTENYGYTF. CDR3 nucleotide sequence: TGTGCCAGTAGTATAGCGGGGACAGAAAACTATGGCTACACCTTC.

This clone was observed a handful of times. V gene TRBV6-5 combines with J gene TRBJ2-7; 7 bases fit TRBD1. Trimming took 6 bases from V and 4 from J; bases not matched to a gene: 6. The CDR3 totals 13 residues. The germline gives CDR1 MNHEY, CDR2 SVGAGI. DNA of the CDR3: TGTGCCAGCAGGACGACAGGGAGATACGAGCAGTACTTC. It translates to CASRTTGRYEQYF.

This sequence joins TRBV30 and TRBJ1-2, with D unclear. The CDR3 has 13 residues. V was trimmed by 2 bases and J by 7 bases, leaving 14 bases between them. CDR1 and CDR2 (germline): GTSNPN, SVGIG (reference sequence). The CDR3 coding sequence is TGTGCCTGGAGTTCGACATCGATTGGTGGCTACACCTTC. This sequence encodes CAWSSTSIGGYTF.

The chain combines TRBV15 with TRBJ1-3, with D unresolved. This CDR3 contains 17 residues. Germline V gene data show CDR1 as LNHNV and CDR2 as YYDKDF (reference sequence). V was trimmed by 0 bases and J by 9 bases, leaving 21 bases between them. The chain's CDR3 is CATSRDFAGTPEGTIYF. CDR3 bases: TGTGCCACCAGCAGAGATTTCGCAGGCACCCCGGAAGGCACCATATATTTT.

This clone occurred once. The J gene is TRBJ1-5, the V gene TRBV19, with D perhaps TRBD1 (6 bases). This CDR3 comprises 13 residues. Germline V lookup: CDR1 LNHDA, CDR2 SQIVND (reference sequence). With 8 bases removed from V and 3 bases from J, the gap between germline ends came to 11 bases. The DNA for the CDR3 is TGTGCCAGTCAGGACAGATCCAATCAGCCCCAGCATTTT. As protein: CASQDRSNQPQHF.

This clone was seen ten or more times. V usage is TRBV7-3 and J usage is TRBJ2-2, with a tentative D call TRBD2 (5 bases). CDR3 size: 16 residues. Germline CDR1 SGHTA, CDR2 FQGTGA. The ends were cut back, 1 base at V and 6 bases at J, with 15 bases in the middle. CDR3 coding DNA: TGTGCCAGCAGCTTAAAGGCTAGCCTAAACCCCGGGGAGCTGTTTTTT. It codes for CASSLKASLNPGELFF.

The chain recombines TRBV19 with TRBJ2-1; 7 nucleotides agree with TRBD2. With V trimmed by 3 bases and J by 6 bases, 5 bases remained unmatched. CDR3 length: 14 amino acids. Looked up from germline, CDR1 is LNHDA and CDR2 is SQIVND (reference sequence). CDR3 protein: CASSITGLLNEQFF. The CDR3 DNA reads TGTGCCAGTAGTATTACGGGACTACTCAATGAGCAGTTCTTC. The variable domain in full, completed from reference TRBV19 and TRBJ2-1, reads DGGITQSPKYLFRKEGQNVTLSCEQNLNHDAMYWYRQDPGQGLRLIYYSQIVNDFQKGDIAEGYSVSREKKESFPLTVTSAQKNPTAFYLCASSITGLLNEQFFGPGTRLTVL.

The V call is TRBV15, the J call TRBJ1-1; weak D call: TRBD1 (5 bases). With 0 bases removed from V and 1 base from J, the gap between germline ends came to 9 bases. Germline CDR1 LNHNV, CDR2 YYDKDF (reference sequence). This CDR3 region has 15 residues. The CDR3 sequence is CATSRDGHRNTEAFF. CDR3 coding DNA: TGTGCCACCAGCAGAGATGGACACCGGAACACTGAAGCTTTCTTT.

This sequence joins TRBV20-1 and TRBJ2-1; no reliable D call. With 4 bases removed from V and 6 bases from J, the gap between germline ends came to 7 bases. This CDR3 region has 11 residues. Germline lookup yields CDR1 DFQATT and CDR2 SNEGSKA (reference sequence). The DNA for the CDR3 is TGCAGTGCTATCTCTAGCAATGAGCAGTTCTTC. Protein: CSAISSNEQFF.

This chain links TRBV28 with TRBJ2-2; 12 nucleotides match TRBD2. The CDR3 has 17 residues. Trimming at V came to 5 bases and at J to 4 bases, leaving 8 bases not matched to a gene. Per the germline V gene, CDR1 is MDHEN and CDR2 is SYDVKM. The CDR3 is CASSAPGLAGSTGELFF. CDR3 in DNA: TGTGCCAGCAGTGCCCCGGGACTAGCGGGTTCCACCGGGGAGCTGTTTTTT.

The rearrangement links TRBV6-1 to TRBJ1-3; 7 bases line up with TRBD1. The CDR3 contains 16 residues. CDR1 is MNHNS, CDR2 SASEGT, per germline. Trimming removed 1 base from V and 0 bases from J; junction bases left unmatched: 3. DNA of the CDR3: TGTGCCAGCAGTGAAGTGGGGACAGCCTCTGGAAACACCATATATTTT. This translates into CASSEVGTASGNTIYF.

J is TRBJ1-1 and V is TRBV9, with D hard to call. Trimming stripped 0 bases from V and 1 base from J, with 7 bases between. In germline, CDR1 is SGDLS, CDR2 YYNGEE. CDR3 length: 14 amino acids. The CDR3 region is CASSVAIRNTEAFF. CDR3 in DNA: TGTGCCAGCAGCGTAGCTATCCGGAACACTGAAGCTTTCTTT.

This sequence joins TRBV28 and TRBJ1-1; D ambiguous. The V end was cut by 1 base, the J end by 9 bases, with 6 bases between. In germline, CDR1 is MDHEN, CDR2 SYDVKM. CDR3 size: 11 residues. The CDR3 DNA sequence: TGTGCCAGCAGTTTATTGGAGAAAGCTTTCTTT. As protein: CASSLLEKAFF.

V usage is TRBV25-1 and J usage is TRBJ2-3; D is uncertain. Germline V CDR1 and CDR2: MGHDK, SYGVNS. Trimming stripped 3 bases from V and 4 bases from J, with 8 bases between. The length of the CDR3 is 13 residues. This CDR3 reads CASSDTVSDTQYF. In DNA form, the CDR3 reads TGTGCCAGCAGTGATACAGTTTCAGATACGCAGTATTTT.

The chain recombines TRBV18 with TRBJ2-5; 9 nucleotides line up with TRBD2. This CDR3 has 16 amino acids. CDR1 is KGHSH and CDR2 is LQKENI in the germline V gene. The V and J ends lost 0 bases and 5 bases, in that order; junction bases with no gene match: 7. This chain's CDR3 is CASSPPGGGARETQYF. In DNA form, the CDR3 reads TGTGCCAGCTCACCACCGGGCGGGGGGGCCCGGGAGACCCAGTACTTC.

This sequence joins TRBV30 and TRBJ1-5, with D tentatively TRBD1 (6 bases). CDR1 is GTSNPN and CDR2 is SVGIG in the germline V gene (reference sequence). CDR3 length equals 14 residues. The germline V and J ends were trimmed by 5 bases and 3 bases, with 14 bases remaining between them. The CDR3 here is CAWAKQGYNQPQHF. The CDR3, as DNA: TGTGCCTGGGCTAAACAGGGATACAATCAGCCCCAGCATTTT.

The rearrangement joins TRBV11-1 to TRBJ2-7, with TRBD2 identical over 7 bases. Germline CDR1 and CDR2: SGHAT and FQDESV (reference sequence). CDR3 size: 16 residues. V was clipped by 5 bases and J by 0 bases; unmatched bases: 10. DNA for the CDR3: TGTGCCAGCAGCGCCCAACTAGCGTCTAGCTCCTACGAGCAGTACTTC. It yields the protein CASSAQLASSSYEQYF.

The chain links TRBV5-1 to TRBJ2-7, with a tentative D call TRBD2 (5 bases). The CDR3 consists of 13 residues. Germline CDR1 is SGHRS and CDR2 is YFSETQ. Trimming removed 2 bases from V and 7 bases from J, with 13 bases in between. The CDR3 region is CASSLPSRDEQYF. The DNA of the CDR3 is TGCGCCAGCAGCTTACCGAGCCGGGATGAGCAGTACTTC.

This chain links TRBV19 with TRBJ2-1, with D tentatively TRBD1 (7 bases). V shed 10 bases and J shed 7 bases, with 17 bases lying between them. The germline gives CDR1 LNHDA, CDR2 SQIVND (reference sequence). The CDR3 has 13 residues. CDR3 DNA: TGTGCCACCAGACTAGGGGGCGTAAATGAGCAGTTCTTC. It yields the protein CATRLGGVNEQFF.

The genes are TRBV19 and TRBJ2-1; TRBD2 agrees at 14 bases. Looked up from germline, CDR1 is LNHDA and CDR2 is SQIVND (reference sequence). The CDR3 contains 17 residues. J gave up 5 bases and V 1 base, and 4 bases lay outside the gene matches. The CDR3 region has the DNA TGTGCCAGTAGTATAGCGAGACTAGCGGGGGGGGACAATGAGCAGTTCTTC. This codes for CASSIARLAGGDNEQFF. The full variable domain, completed using reference TRBV19 and TRBJ2-1, is DGGITQSPKYLFRKEGQNVTLSCEQNLNHDAMYWYRQDPGQGLRLIYYSQIVNDFQKGDIAEGYSVSREKKESFPLTVTSAQKNPTAFYLCASSIARLAGGDNEQFFGPGTRLTVL.

The CDR3 loop reads CASSETQGYEQYF. The CDR3 nucleotides are TGTGCCAGCAGTGAAACACAGGGCTACGAGCAGTACTTC. This chain connects TRBV12-3 or TRBV12-4 to TRBJ2-7; TRBD1 is a possible D gene (6 bases). This CDR3 is built from 13 residues. The V gene lost 5 bases and the J gene lost 3 bases, with 11 bases spanning the gap.

The chain couples TRBV11-1 to TRBJ1-1; possible D gene TRBD1, 5 bases. CDR1 and CDR2 (germline): SGHAT, FQDESV (reference sequence). This CDR3 contains 14 residues. V lost 5 bases and J 2 bases, leaving 12 bases between the germline ends. The CDR3 loop is CASSQSRVNTEAFF. CDR3 nucleotide sequence: TGTGCCAGCAGCCAATCCAGGGTTAACACTGAAGCTTTCTTT.

The chain joins TRBV30 to TRBJ1-6; D possibly corresponds to TRBD1 (6 bases). Trimming left V 4 bases short and J 7 bases short, with 14 bases between. CDR1 is GTSNPN and CDR2 is SVGIG in the germline V gene (reference sequence). The CDR3 has 14 amino acids. DNA for the CDR3: TGTGCCTGGAAGTGGCAGGGGTTAAATTCACCCCTCCACTTT. Amino acids: CAWKWQGLNSPLHF.

The genes are TRBV10-1 and TRBJ1-1; D is uncertain. The CDR3 extends over 12 amino acids. V was trimmed by 4 bases and J by 7 bases, leaving 10 bases between them. Looked up from germline, CDR1 is WNHNN and CDR2 is SYGVQD (reference sequence). CDR3 nucleotides: TGCGCCAGCAGTGTAGGAGGAGGTGAAGCTTTCTTT. Protein: CASSVGGGEAFF.

In its sample, this clone was seen a few times. The rearrangement joins TRBV5-6 to TRBJ1-6; TRBD1 aligns across 10 bases. Germline V CDR1 and CDR2: SGHDT, YYEEEE. V trimming: 3 bases; J trimming: 10 bases; junction bases outside the gene matches: 7. CDR3 length equals 15 residues. The CDR3: CASSWAGTGDSPLHF. The CDR3 nucleotides are TGTGCCAGCAGCTGGGCCGGGACAGGGGACTCACCCCTCCACTTT. Full variable domain (outside the CDR3, taken from reference TRBV5-6 and TRBJ1-6): DAGVTQSPTHLIKTRGQQVTLRCSPKSGHDTVSWYQQALGQGPQFIFQYYEEEERQRGNFPDRFSGHQFPNYSSELNVNALLLGDSALYLCASSWAGTGDSPLHFGNGTRLTVT.